These 3 T cell receptor beta chains came from one sample sequenced in a study of control samples from healthy donors and cancer patients. The method was immunoSEQ multiplex PCR; TCRdb's version includes in-frame clones alone and lacks a portion of them. Of 100,000 to 150,000 clones in the sample, 85% to 95% were seen once. The sequenced sample consisted of PBMCs. Receptor source: an elderly man with head and neck cancer.

The chain uses TRBV30 and TRBJ2-1; D gene unclear. Germline V lookup: CDR1 GTSNPN, CDR2 SVGIG (reference sequence). The CDR3 runs to 13 residues. V dropped 3 bases and J dropped 6 bases, with 12 bases sitting between them. Here the CDR3 DNA reads TGTGCCTGGAGGACCTCGCTTCTCAATGAGCAGTTCTTC. Its protein product is CAWRTSLLNEQFF. The entire variable domain, with the rest obtained from reference TRBV30 and TRBJ2-1, is as follows: SQTIHQWPATLVQPVGSPLSLECTVEGTSNPNLYWYRQAAGRGLQLLFYSVGIGQISSEVPQNLSASRPQDRQFILSSKKLLLSDSGFYLCAWRTSLLNEQFFGPGTRLTVL.

The chain recombines TRBV30 with TRBJ1-2, with TRBD1 as a possible D gene (5 bases). Germline values: CDR1 GTSNPN, CDR2 SVGIG (reference sequence). This CDR3 has 16 amino acids. The V gene lost 0 bases and the J gene lost 1 base, with 15 bases spanning the gap. This CDR3 reads CAWSVHGARNNYGYTF. For the CDR3, the DNA is TGTGCCTGGAGTGTACACGGGGCCCGTAATAACTATGGCTACACCTTC.

The chain carries TRBV4-1 and TRBJ2-7; D unclear. In germline, CDR1 is MGHRA, CDR2 YSYEKL. V was clipped by 0 bases and J by 5 bases, with 14 bases between them. The CDR3 is made up of 15 amino acids. In DNA form, the CDR3 reads TGCGCCAGCAGCCAAGATGGAACCCCGTCGGACGAGCAGTACTTC. This codes for CASSQDGTPSDEQYF.